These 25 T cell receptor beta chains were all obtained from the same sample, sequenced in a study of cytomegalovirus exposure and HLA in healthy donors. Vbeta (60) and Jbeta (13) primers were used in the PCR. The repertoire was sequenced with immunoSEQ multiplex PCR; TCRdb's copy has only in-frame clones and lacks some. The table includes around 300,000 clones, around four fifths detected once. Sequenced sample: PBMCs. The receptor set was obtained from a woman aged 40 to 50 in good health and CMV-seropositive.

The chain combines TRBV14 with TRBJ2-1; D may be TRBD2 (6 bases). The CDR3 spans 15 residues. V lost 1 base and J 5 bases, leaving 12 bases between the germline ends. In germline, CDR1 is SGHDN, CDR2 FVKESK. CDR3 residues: CASSQVRRVDNEQFF. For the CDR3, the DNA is TGTGCCAGCAGCCAAGTGAGGAGGGTGGACAATGAGCAGTTCTTC.

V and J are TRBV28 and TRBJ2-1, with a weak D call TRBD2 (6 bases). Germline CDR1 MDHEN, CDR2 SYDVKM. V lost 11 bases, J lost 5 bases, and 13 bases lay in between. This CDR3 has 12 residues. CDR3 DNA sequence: TGTGCCGGAAGACTAGTACACAATGAGCAGTTCTTC. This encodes CAGRLVHNEQFF.

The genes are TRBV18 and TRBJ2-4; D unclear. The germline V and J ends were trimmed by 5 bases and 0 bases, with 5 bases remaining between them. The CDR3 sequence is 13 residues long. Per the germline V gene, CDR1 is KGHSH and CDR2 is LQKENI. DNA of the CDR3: TGTGCCAGCTCAATCTCAGCCAAAAACATTCAGTACTTC. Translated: CASSISAKNIQYF.

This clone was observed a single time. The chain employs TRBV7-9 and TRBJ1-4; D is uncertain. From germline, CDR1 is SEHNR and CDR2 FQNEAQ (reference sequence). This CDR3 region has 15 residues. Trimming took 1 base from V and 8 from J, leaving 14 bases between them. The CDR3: CASSLGTGVGEKLFF. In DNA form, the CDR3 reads TGTGCCAGCAGCTTAGGGACGGGAGTGGGAGAAAAACTGTTTTTT.

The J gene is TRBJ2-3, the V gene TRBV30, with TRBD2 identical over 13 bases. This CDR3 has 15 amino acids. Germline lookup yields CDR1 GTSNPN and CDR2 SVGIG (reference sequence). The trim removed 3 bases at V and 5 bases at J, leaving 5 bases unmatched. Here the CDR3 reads CAWSEGTSGKDTQYF. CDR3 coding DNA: TGTGCCTGGAGCGAAGGGACTAGCGGGAAAGATACGCAGTATTTT.

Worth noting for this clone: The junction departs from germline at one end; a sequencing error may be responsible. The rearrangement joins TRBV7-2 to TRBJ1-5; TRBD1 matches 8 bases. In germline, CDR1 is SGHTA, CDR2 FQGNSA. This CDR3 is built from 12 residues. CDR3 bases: TGTGCCAGCAGCTTCCCAGGACAGGGCTTGGATTTT. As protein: CASSFPGQGLDF.

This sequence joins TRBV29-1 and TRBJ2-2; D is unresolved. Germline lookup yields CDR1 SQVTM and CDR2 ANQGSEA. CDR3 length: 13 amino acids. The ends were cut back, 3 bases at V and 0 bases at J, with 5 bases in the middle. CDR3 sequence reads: CSVDAANTGELFF. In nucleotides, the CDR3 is TGCAGCGTTGATGCGGCGAACACCGGGGAGCTGTTTTTT.

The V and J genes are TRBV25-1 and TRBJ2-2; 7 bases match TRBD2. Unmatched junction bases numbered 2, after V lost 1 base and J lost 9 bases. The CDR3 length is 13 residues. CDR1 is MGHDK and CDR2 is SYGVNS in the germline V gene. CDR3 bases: TGTGCCAGCAGTGAATTCGGGGGGTGGGAGCTGTTTTTT. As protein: CASSEFGGWELFF.

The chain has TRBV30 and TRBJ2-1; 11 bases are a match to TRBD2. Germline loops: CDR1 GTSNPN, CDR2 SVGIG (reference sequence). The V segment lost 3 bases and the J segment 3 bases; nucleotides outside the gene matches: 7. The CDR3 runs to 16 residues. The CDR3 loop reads CAWRISGTSGYNEQFF. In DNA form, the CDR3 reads TGTGCCTGGAGGATTAGCGGGACTAGCGGCTACAATGAGCAGTTCTTC.

The CDR3: CASSSPGVRHEQFF. In DNA, the CDR3 is TGTGCCAGCAGCTCCCCGGGGGTCAGGCATGAGCAGTTCTTC. The J gene is TRBJ2-1, the V gene TRBV13; D might be TRBD2 (6 bases). This CDR3 region has 14 residues. Trimming cost V 4 bases and J 8 bases, with 15 bases left between them. CDR1 and CDR2 (germline): PRHDT, FYEKMQ (reference sequence).

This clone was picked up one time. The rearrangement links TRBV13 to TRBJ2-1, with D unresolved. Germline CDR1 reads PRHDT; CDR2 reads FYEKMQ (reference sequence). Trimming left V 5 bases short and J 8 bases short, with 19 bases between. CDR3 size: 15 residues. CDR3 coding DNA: TGTGCCAGCAGCCTAATTACCGACTTTTACGATGAGCAGTTCTTC. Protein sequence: CASSLITDFYDEQFF. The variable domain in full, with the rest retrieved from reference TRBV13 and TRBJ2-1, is AAGVIQSPRHLIKEKRETATLKCYPIPRHDTVYWYQQGPGQDPQFLISFYEKMQSDKGSIPDRFSAQQFSDYHSELNMSSLELGDSALYFCASSLITDFYDEQFFGPGTRLTVL.

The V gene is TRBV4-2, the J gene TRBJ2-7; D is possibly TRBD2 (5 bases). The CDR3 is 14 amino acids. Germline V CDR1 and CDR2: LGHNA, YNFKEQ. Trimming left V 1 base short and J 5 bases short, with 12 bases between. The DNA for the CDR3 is TGTGCCAGCAGCCAAGGGACTCCTTCCAACGAGCAGTACTTC. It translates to CASSQGTPSNEQYF.

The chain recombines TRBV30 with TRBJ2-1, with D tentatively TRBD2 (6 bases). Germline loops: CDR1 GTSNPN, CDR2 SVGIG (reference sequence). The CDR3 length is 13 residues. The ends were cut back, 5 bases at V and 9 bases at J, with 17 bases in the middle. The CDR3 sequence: CAWSPGGWGEQFF. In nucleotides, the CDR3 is TGTGCCTGGTCCCCTGGGGGGTGGGGTGAGCAGTTCTTC.

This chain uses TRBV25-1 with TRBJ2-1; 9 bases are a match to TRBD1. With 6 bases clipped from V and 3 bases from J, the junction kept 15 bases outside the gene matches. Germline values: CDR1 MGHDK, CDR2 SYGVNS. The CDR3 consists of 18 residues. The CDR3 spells CASSWGGWDRALYNEQFF. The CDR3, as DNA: TGTGCCAGCAGCTGGGGGGGGTGGGACAGGGCGCTCTACAATGAGCAGTTCTTC.

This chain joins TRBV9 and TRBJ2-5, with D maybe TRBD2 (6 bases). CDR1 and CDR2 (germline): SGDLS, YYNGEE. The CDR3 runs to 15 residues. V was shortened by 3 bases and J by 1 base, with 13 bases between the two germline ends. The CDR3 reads CASSDKGLIQETQYF. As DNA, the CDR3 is TGTGCCAGCAGCGACAAAGGACTAATCCAAGAGACCCAGTACTTC.

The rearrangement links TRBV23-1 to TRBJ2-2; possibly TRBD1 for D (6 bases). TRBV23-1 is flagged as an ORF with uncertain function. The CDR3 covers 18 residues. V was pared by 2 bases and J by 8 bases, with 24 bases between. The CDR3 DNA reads TGCGCCAGCAGTCAAGGGCAGGGGAGAGAGGTCAATCGAGGGGAGCTGTTTTTT. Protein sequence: CASSQGQGREVNRGELFF.

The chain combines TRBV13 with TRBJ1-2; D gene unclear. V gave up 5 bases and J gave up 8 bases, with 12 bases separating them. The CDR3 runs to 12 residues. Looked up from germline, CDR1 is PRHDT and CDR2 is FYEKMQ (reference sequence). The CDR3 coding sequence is TGTGCCAGCAGCCCCTGGGCGGGGGGCTACACCTTC. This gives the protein CASSPWAGGYTF.

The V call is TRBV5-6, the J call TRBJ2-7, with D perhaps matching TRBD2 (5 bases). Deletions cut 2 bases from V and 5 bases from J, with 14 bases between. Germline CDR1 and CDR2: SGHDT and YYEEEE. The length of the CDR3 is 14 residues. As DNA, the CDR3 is TGTGCCAGCAGCTTATTTACCAAGAGGGACGAGCAGTACTTC. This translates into CASSLFTKRDEQYF.

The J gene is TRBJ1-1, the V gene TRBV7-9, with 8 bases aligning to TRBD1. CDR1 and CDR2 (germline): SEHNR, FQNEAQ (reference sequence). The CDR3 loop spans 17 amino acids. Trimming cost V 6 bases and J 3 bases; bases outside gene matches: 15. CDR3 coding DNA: TGTGCCAGCAGAGTGAGACCGGGACAGGAAGGGGACACTGAAGCTTTCTTT. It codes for CASRVRPGQEGDTEAFF.

CDR3 coding DNA: TGTGCCAGTAGTATCCAACACGCGGCCCGCTCCTACAATGAGCAGTTCTTC. Translation: CASSIQHAARSYNEQFF. J is TRBJ2-1 and V is TRBV19; no definite D call. CDR1 and CDR2 (germline): LNHDA, SQIVND (reference sequence). The CDR3 sequence is 17 residues long. The ends were cut back, 3 bases at V and 0 bases at J, with 15 bases in the middle.

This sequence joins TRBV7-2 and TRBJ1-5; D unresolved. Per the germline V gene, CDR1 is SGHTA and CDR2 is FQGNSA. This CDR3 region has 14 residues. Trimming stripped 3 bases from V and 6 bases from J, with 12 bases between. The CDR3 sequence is CASSFSGKGQPQHF. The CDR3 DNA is TGTGCCAGCAGCTTTAGCGGGAAGGGTCAGCCCCAGCATTTT.

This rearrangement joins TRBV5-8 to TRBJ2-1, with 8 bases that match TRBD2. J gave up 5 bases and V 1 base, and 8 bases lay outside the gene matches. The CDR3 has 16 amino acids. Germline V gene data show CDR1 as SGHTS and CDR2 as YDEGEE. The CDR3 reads CASSLPIGLADNEQFF. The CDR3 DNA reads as TGTGCCAGCAGCTTGCCGATAGGACTAGCAGACAATGAGCAGTTCTTC.

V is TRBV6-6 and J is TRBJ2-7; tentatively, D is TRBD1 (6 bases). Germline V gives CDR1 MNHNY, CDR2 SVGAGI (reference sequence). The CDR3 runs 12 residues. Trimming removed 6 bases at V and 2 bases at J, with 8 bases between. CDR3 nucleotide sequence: TGTGCCAGCAGCGGACAGACCTACGAGCAGTACTTC. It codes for CASSGQTYEQYF.

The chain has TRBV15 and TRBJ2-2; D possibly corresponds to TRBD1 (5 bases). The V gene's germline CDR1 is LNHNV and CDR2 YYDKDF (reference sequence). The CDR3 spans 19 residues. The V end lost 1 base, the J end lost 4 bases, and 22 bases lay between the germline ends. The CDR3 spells CATSRGKGVGVVGTGELFF. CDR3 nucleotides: TGTGCCACCAGCAGAGGAAAAGGGGTTGGTGTGGTCGGCACCGGGGAGCTGTTTTTT. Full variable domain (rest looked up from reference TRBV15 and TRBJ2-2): DAMVIQNPRYQVTQFGKPVTLSCSQTLNHNVMYWYQQKSSQAPKLLFHYYDKDFNNEADTPDNFQSRRPNTSFCFLDIRSPGLGDTAMYLCATSRGKGVGVVGTGELFFGEGSRLTVL.

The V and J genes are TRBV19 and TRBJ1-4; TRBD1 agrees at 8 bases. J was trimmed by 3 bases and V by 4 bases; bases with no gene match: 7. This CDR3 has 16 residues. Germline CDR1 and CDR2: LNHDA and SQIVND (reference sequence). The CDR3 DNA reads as TGTGCCAGTAGTACGGACAGGGTGAGGTCTAATGAAAAACTGTTTTTT. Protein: CASSTDRVRSNEKLFF. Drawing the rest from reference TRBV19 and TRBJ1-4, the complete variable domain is DGGITQSPKYLFRKEGQNVTLSCEQNLNHDAMYWYRQDPGQGLRLIYYSQIVNDFQKGDIAEGYSVSREKKESFPLTVTSAQKNPTAFYLCASSTDRVRSNEKLFFGSGTQLSVL.